The 27 T cell receptor beta chains below come from one sample, sequenced in a study of neurological immune-mediated disorders. TCRdb recomputed calls from the 5' RACE reads with MiXCR, one row per CDR3 protein. This sample has tens of thousands of distinct CDR3 sequences; about 6% occur once, and the top ten carry about 0.57%. Input material: CD4+ T cells from blood. The receptors derive from a woman aged 40 to 50 in good health.

V usage is TRBV29-1 and J usage is TRBJ2-3; the D gene could be TRBD1 or TRBD2 (5 bases each). Between the trimmed V and J ends, which lost 6 bases and 2 bases, there was a span of 12 bases. The CDR3 is made up of 13 amino acids. The germline gives CDR1 SQVTM, CDR2 ANQGSEA. The chain's CDR3 is CSVTGRLTDTQYF. CDR3 sequence (DNA): TGCAGCGTAACGGGACGCCTCACAGATACGCAGTATTTT.

This clonotype was counted many times. The chain has TRBV20-1 and TRBJ2-2; TRBD2 agrees at 11 bases. CDR1 is DFQATT and CDR2 is SNEGSKA in the germline V gene (reference sequence). The CDR3 extends over 16 amino acids. V dropped 3 bases and J dropped 6; count of bases not matched to a gene: 9. The DNA of the CDR3 is TGCAGTGCTAGTAGCCTAGCGGGAGGCGGGGCCGGGGAGCTGTTTTTT. It translates to CSASSLAGGGAGELFF.

The rearrangement uses TRBV5-4 and TRBJ2-7; D is possibly TRBD1 (6 bases). CDR3 size: 15 residues. V was clipped by 0 bases and J by 0 bases, with 10 bases between them. The germline CDR1 and CDR2 sequences are SGHNT and YYREEE (reference sequence). The CDR3, as DNA: TGTGCCAGCAGCTTGGGAGGGACATTCTCCTACGAGCAGTACTTC. It yields the protein CASSLGGTFSYEQYF.

There are many counts of this clonotype. This chain uses TRBV5-1 with TRBJ1-1; TRBD1 matches 8 bases. There are 19 residues in the CDR3. The J segment lost 0 bases and the V segment lost 4 bases, leaving 17 bases of the junction unmatched. CDR1 and CDR2 from the germline V gene are SGHRS and YFSETQ. CDR3 DNA: TGCGCCAGCAGCCACATTTCCCTGACAGGGGACGCGATGAACACTGAAGCTTTCTTT. It translates to CASSHISLTGDAMNTEAFF.

This clonotype was observed at least ten times. The chain has TRBV4-2 and TRBJ2-1, with a tentative D call TRBD2 (6 bases). V shed 2 bases and J shed 3 bases, with 11 bases lying between them. The CDR3 totals 15 residues. Per germline, CDR1 LGHNA and CDR2 YNFKEQ. CDR3 in amino acids: CASSQFRRDYNEQFF. CDR3 in DNA: TGTGCCAGCAGCCAATTCCGGAGGGACTACAATGAGCAGTTCTTC.

There are a few counts of this clonotype. This chain links TRBV18 with TRBJ2-1; no firm D call. The CDR3 extends over 15 amino acids. Trimming cost V 0 bases and J 3 bases, with 9 bases left between them. Per germline, CDR1 KGHSH and CDR2 LQKENI. CDR3 amino acids: CASSPPYERYNEQFF. The CDR3 DNA reads TGTGCCAGCTCACCACCGTACGAACGCTACAATGAGCAGTTCTTC.

This clonotype showed up many times. The chain is built from TRBV13 and TRBJ2-3, with 11 bases matching TRBD2. With V trimmed by 3 bases and J by 11 bases, 16 bases remained unmatched. Germline loops: CDR1 PRHDT, CDR2 FYEKMQ (reference sequence). The CDR3 loop spans 17 amino acids. The CDR3 loop is CASSFPRGLAVPGEQYF. The CDR3 DNA reads TGTGCCAGCAGCTTCCCCCGGGGACTAGCGGTTCCAGGAGAGCAGTATTTT.

This clonotype showed up many times. The gene calls are TRBV29-1 and TRBJ2-7; D is possibly TRBD1 or TRBD2 (5 bases each). The CDR3 totals 13 residues. The V and J ends lost 2 bases and 4 bases respectively, with 12 bases between them. Germline loops: CDR1 SQVTM, CDR2 ANQGSEA. The CDR3 DNA follows: TGCAGCGTTGAAAGTCCGTGGGGGTACGAGCAGTACTTC. Its protein product is CSVESPWGYEQYF.

This clonotype has ten or more counts. This chain links TRBV12-3 or TRBV12-4 with TRBJ2-7, with D hard to call. With 4 bases removed from V and 3 bases from J, the gap between germline ends came to 7 bases. This CDR3 comprises 12 residues. In DNA, the CDR3 is TGTGCCAGCAGTTATGGGAACTACGAGCAGTACTTC. Translation: CASSYGNYEQYF.

Many counts were recorded for this clonotype. The chain combines TRBV7-8 with TRBJ1-3; 7 bases are a match to TRBD1. V was clipped by 5 bases and J by 3 bases; unmatched bases: 7. This CDR3 region has 15 residues. CDR1 is SGHVS and CDR2 is FQNEAQ in the germline V gene. This CDR3 reads CASSLQGRLGNTIYF. The CDR3 DNA reads as TGTGCCAGCAGCCTACAGGGGAGGCTTGGAAACACCATATATTTT.

This clonotype has ten or more counts. J is TRBJ1-5 and V is TRBV5-8; D uncertain. Trimming left V 9 bases short and J 5 bases short, with 12 bases between. This CDR3 spans 12 amino acids. Germline assignment: CDR1 SGHTS and CDR2 YDEGEE. CDR3 in amino acids: CATFNPYQPQHF. In nucleotides, the CDR3 is TGTGCCACCTTCAACCCGTATCAGCCCCAGCATTTT.

This clonotype was counted at least ten times. V gene TRBV20-1 combines with J gene TRBJ1-5, with D perhaps TRBD1 (5 bases). This CDR3 is built from 13 residues. V dropped 0 bases and J dropped 9 bases, with 12 bases sitting between them. CDR1 and CDR2 (germline): DFQATT, SNEGSKA (reference sequence). CDR3 in DNA: TGCAGTGCTAGAGAGACAGCATTCCCGCCCCAGCATTTT. Translated: CSARETAFPPQHF.

This clonotype has a count of ten or more. The chain is built from TRBV18 and TRBJ2-1; 7 nucleotides match TRBD2. Germline CDR1 reads KGHSH; CDR2 reads LQKENI. Losses at the gene ends were 5 bases for V and 2 bases for J; bases not matched to a gene: 6. The CDR3 consists of 15 residues. The CDR3: CASSASGTTYNEQFF. The CDR3 region has the DNA TGTGCCAGCTCAGCCTCTGGGACTACCTACAATGAGCAGTTCTTC.

This clonotype came up a few times. A much larger clone lies a single base off, so this may be a read error. The chain carries TRBV12-3 or TRBV12-4 and TRBJ2-3, with D tentatively TRBD2 (5 bases). The CDR3 sequence is 15 residues long. The CDR3 is CVSSLSGVSTDTQYF. Here the CDR3 DNA reads TGTGTCAGCAGTTTATCCGGGGTCTCCACAGATACGCAGTATTTT.

This chain joins TRBV7-2 and TRBJ1-2; TRBD1 aligns across 7 bases. Unmatched junction bases numbered 3, after V lost 1 base and J lost 4 bases. Germline CDR1 reads SGHTA; CDR2 reads FQGNSA. The CDR3 spans 14 residues. CDR3 amino acids: CASSLGGQPYGYTF. The CDR3 DNA is TGTGCCAGCAGCTTAGGGGGACAGCCCTATGGCTACACCTTC.

This clonotype was observed many times. This chain connects TRBV27 to TRBJ1-4; 7 nucleotides line up with TRBD1. The CDR3 has 13 amino acids. Germline CDR1 and CDR2: MNHEY and SMNVEV (reference sequence). V gave up 5 bases and J gave up 6 bases; unmatched junction bases: 3. In DNA, the CDR3 is TGTGCCAGCAGTACCGACAGGGATGAAAAACTGTTTTTT. Protein product: CASSTDRDEKLFF.

This clonotype occurred many times. This chain connects TRBV6-2 or TRBV6-3 to TRBJ2-1; 7 nucleotides line up with TRBD2. Trimming removed 0 bases from V and 7 bases from J; junction bases left unmatched: 15. This CDR3 is built from 18 residues. CDR1 is MNHEY and CDR2 is SVGEGT in the germline V gene. The CDR3 nucleotides are TGTGCCAGCAGTTACTCGAGCGTCGCCCTAGCGGCCCGTAATGAGCAGTTCTTC. It translates to CASSYSSVALAARNEQFF.

This clonotype was recorded many times. This chain joins TRBV4-2 and TRBJ2-7, with D tentatively TRBD1 (5 bases). With 0 bases removed from V and 3 bases from J, the gap between germline ends came to 12 bases. CDR3 length: 15 residues. The V gene's germline CDR1 is LGHNA and CDR2 YNFKEQ. In DNA, the CDR3 is TGTGCCAGCAGCCAAGATAAAGGACAATTCTACGAGCAGTACTTC. As protein: CASSQDKGQFYEQYF.

This clonotype was counted ten times or more. The rearrangement links TRBV5-1 to TRBJ2-1; D may correspond to TRBD1 or TRBD2 (7 bases each). Germline V gene lookup returns CDR1 SGHRS and CDR2 YFSETQ. Trimming pared 4 bases from V and 7 bases from J, leaving 18 bases between. CDR3 length: 15 amino acids. CDR3 residues: CASSQGEGPGNEQFF. The DNA for the CDR3 is TGCGCCAGCAGCCAGGGGGAGGGGCCGGGGAATGAGCAGTTCTTC.

This clonotype was observed many times. CDR3 nucleotides: TGTGCCAGTAGGGCTAGCGGGAGCGAGACCCAGTACTTC. It yields the protein CASRASGSETQYF. The V gene is TRBV19, the J gene TRBJ2-5; 10 bases line up with TRBD2. This CDR3 comprises 13 residues. With 6 bases clipped from V and 5 bases from J, the junction kept 3 bases outside the gene matches. Germline CDR1 LNHDA, CDR2 SQIVND (reference sequence).

This clonotype was seen many times. The V and J genes are TRBV4-2 and TRBJ2-2, with TRBD2 matching over 11 bases. The CDR3 runs to 20 residues. The V and J ends lost 4 bases and 2 bases, in that order; junction bases with no gene match: 15. The germline V gene has CDR1 LGHNA and CDR2 YNFKEQ. The chain's CDR3 is CASSPRLATSGAANTGELFF. The DNA for the CDR3 is TGTGCCAGCAGCCCAAGACTCGCGACTAGCGGGGCCGCTAACACCGGGGAGCTGTTTTTT.

This clonotype was picked up many times. The V call is TRBV18, the J call TRBJ2-1; 9 positions agree with TRBD2. CDR1 is KGHSH, CDR2 LQKENI, per germline. Trimming removed 0 bases from V and 11 bases from J; junction bases left unmatched: 8. The CDR3 extends over 15 amino acids. The CDR3 nucleotides read TGTGCCAGCTCACCACCGGGCCTAGCGGGGACAAAGCAGTTCTTC. It is translated as CASSPPGLAGTKQFF.

At least ten counts were recorded for this clonotype. The genes are TRBV5-1 and TRBJ2-7, with TRBD2 identical over 10 bases. CDR1 and CDR2 from the germline V gene are SGHRS and YFSETQ. The CDR3 extends over 15 amino acids. V lost 5 bases to trimming and J lost 3 bases; unmatched junction nucleotides: 8. This chain's CDR3 is CASREGTSEIYEQYF. CDR3 sequence (DNA): TGCGCCAGCAGGGAAGGGACTAGCGAGATCTACGAGCAGTACTTC. Variable domain in full (rest from reference TRBV5-1 and TRBJ2-7): KAGVTQTPRYLIKTRGQQVTLSCSPISGHRSVSWYQQTPGQGLQFLFEYFSETQRNKGNFPGRFSGRQFSNSRSEMNVSTLELGDSALYLCASREGTSEIYEQYFGPGTRLTVT.

In this sample, this clonotype turned up many times. The CDR3, as DNA: TGTGCCAGCAGCCCTAGCGGGAGGGCCGGAGAGACCCAGTACTTC. This gives the protein CASSPSGRAGETQYF. This chain links TRBV5-6 with TRBJ2-5; 12 nucleotides match TRBD2. In germline, CDR1 is SGHDT, CDR2 YYEEEE. J lost 4 bases, V lost 4 bases, and 5 bases had no gene match. The CDR3 runs to 15 residues.

Ten or more counts support this clonotype. The chain couples TRBV7-6 to TRBJ2-1; D possibly matches TRBD1 or TRBD2 (5 bases each). V was cut by 3 bases and J by 7 bases, with 10 bases left in between. The CDR3 covers 13 residues. The V gene's germline CDR1 is SGHVS and CDR2 FNYEAQ. The CDR3 DNA reads as TGTGCCAGCAGCTTGGGACGGCTAAATGAGCAGTTCTTC. This codes for CASSLGRLNEQFF.

In this sample, this clonotype turned up many times. The chain links TRBV20-1 to TRBJ2-3; 12 bases map to TRBD2. This CDR3 region has 15 residues. Germline-derived CDR1 and CDR2 are DFQATT and SNEGSKA (reference sequence). The V and J ends lost 5 bases and 5 bases, in that order; junction bases with no gene match: 8. The DNA for the CDR3 is TGCAGTGCTCTCCTAGCGGGAGGGCCTAAAGATACGCAGTATTTT. Protein sequence: CSALLAGGPKDTQYF.

This clonotype was detected many times. The chain combines TRBV6-5 with TRBJ1-6; D is uncertain. The CDR3 extends over 14 amino acids. Germline values: CDR1 MNHEY, CDR2 SVGAGI. The DNA for the CDR3 is TGTGCGTGCGGAAGGAGCTCCTATAATTCACCCCTCCACTTT. Its translation is CACGRSSYNSPLHF.